This T cell receptor (beta chain) was captured by sequencing in a study of cytomegalovirus exposure and HLA in healthy donors (TCRdb year 2017). Regarding the complete study: An earlier analysis of approximately 640 of the donors reported approximately 270 Gb of sequence data and more than 90 million unique TCR beta sequences from 150 million to 200 million T cells. Approximately 300 gigabases of sequencing data and roughly 90 million unique TCR sequences were included in an early release covering roughly 600 HLA-typed donors. Of the approximately 370 genotyped donors, less than 85% were placed in the genetic ancestry cluster associated with self-reported Caucasian donors. The aim of the study was to test whether cataloging public T cell receptors could identify signatures of past pathogen exposure. The study profiled the T cell repertoires of hundreds of subjects by immunosequencing and related them to cytomegalovirus serostatus. Along with the roughly 610-subject first cohort, a separate validation cohort of over 90 different subjects was used. To predict cytomegalovirus infection status, the study combined high-throughput TCR immunosequencing, statistical association of individual TCRs with disease status, and machine learning. A later analysis re-examined previously published TCR beta repertoires from over 500 donors and added high-resolution HLA genotyping to investigate patterns of TCR occurrence. Rather than drawing on any new phenotypic data, the later analysis identified candidate immune exposures from TCR beta sequences and the way those sequences occurred across donors. In an earlier analysis of 587 of the donors, high-throughput TCR beta sequencing was used to judge whether each TCR beta V gene segment behaved as functional or pseudogenic. Alongside the repertoire data, information on donor age, sex, ethnicity and CMV serostatus was compiled. A later genetic analysis took genome-wide SNP genotypes for about 55% of the 666 donors and used that subset as a discovery cohort. Every discovery cohort repertoire had been produced on one sequencing platform. Class I and class II HLA loci were covered by the typing at four-digit resolution. The number of donors typed differed by locus, with roughly 620-630 for A, B, C, DRB1 and DQB1, more than 500 for DQA1, some 570 for DPA1, and 450 to 480 for DPB1. Because of strong linkage in the cohort, roughly 5 DR-DQ haplotypes were treated as single units for association and clustering. Across under 500 genotyped donors of the cohort, an average of approximately 220,000 unique TCR beta nucleotide sequences per donor were sequenced, and approximately 17% of those sequences were non-productive.

The library was prepared using the immunoSEQ multiplex PCR assay. For the multiplex PCR, a mixture combining 60 forward primers for TCR Vbeta segments and 13 reverse primers for TCR Jbeta segments was used. A multiplex PCR assay on genomic DNA amplified the CDR3 region of rearranged TCR beta genes. The Illumina HiSeq System was used to sequence the amplified TCR beta libraries as 87-base-pair reads. In the original analysis: In a later analysis, roughly 80 million unique TCR beta chains were counted across the 500 to 700 repertoires, and roughly 11 million of these chains were shared by at least two donors. Raw reads were error-corrected and collapsed into unique sequences by a nearest-neighbor algorithm in which closely related sequences were merged to remove PCR and sequencing errors. Alignment of CDR3 sequences to IMGT reference sequences was used to assign V, D and J gene segments. For a sequence to be retained, a match of at least six nucleotides to both a V gene segment and a J gene segment was required. Rearrangements were classified as productive when the CDR3 lacked stop codons and remained in frame with V and J, and all other rearrangements were classified as non-productive. Following IMGT convention, CDR3 was defined as the stretch from the second conserved V-encoded cysteine up to the conserved J-encoded phenylalanine. The earlier analysis of about 610 of the donors excluded sequences that lacked an unambiguous match to a single V gene segment. An earlier analysis of just under 600 of the donors called V segments functional above 56.7% productive rearrangements and segregating when the between-donor standard deviation exceeded 5%. A statistical classification framework was developed to diagnose cytomegalovirus status using the catalog of TCR beta chain sequences. In a later analysis, V and J genes were assigned by comparing TCR nucleotide sequences against IMGT/GENE-DB human TR gene sequences. A later analysis assigned CDR3 sequences and most-parsimonious VDJ recombination scenarios with the TCRdist pipeline. In a later analysis, every TCR beta chain was defined by the combination of its CDR3 amino acid sequence and its V-gene family, and reads without a unique V-gene family were dropped. In a later analysis, around 600 highly shared, low-generation-probability nucleotide sequences were removed to address suspected cross-contamination and a sequencing artifact. A later analysis calculated a clonal expansion index for each public chain from normalized within-repertoire ranks of inferred template counts. In a later analysis, generation probabilities were computed with a VDJ recombination model fitted to out-of-frame rearrangements, and the resulting probabilities were checked against IGoR. A later analysis scored TCR-TCR, TCR-HLA and TCR-CMV co-occurrence with hypergeometric tests, applying a repertoire-size bias correction to TCR pairs. False discovery rates were estimated in a later analysis by permuting HLA or CMV assignments 20 times. A later analysis grouped co-occurring TCRs with DBSCAN, adding TCRdist sequence similarity when clustering within HLA-allele-positive subsets. Co-occurrence clustering excluded repertoires with fewer than 30,000 or more than 120,000 public chains, plus five with anomalous nucleotide sharing. The clones in this table, taken by TCRdb from immuneACCESS, are in-frame only. Not every clone is retained; where verified, under half of the shortfall comes from an unresolved V gene, and the cause of the rest is unknown. V and J calls and clone size are as listed in that table; D and trimming were resolved from the DNA. Across this sample there are tens of thousands of clones, with approximately 84% seen only once. The ten largest clones capture around 6% of the sample.

Sequences KGHSH (CDR1) and LQKENI (CDR2) are obtained from the germline V gene. Spanning cysteine to phenylalanine, the CDR3 consists of 16 amino acids. The sequence is cut down to CDR3 DNA, 48 bases in frame from base 1. V lost 3 bases and J lost 0 bases; the stretch between them is 12 bases long. General study outcomes and caveats: The authors suggested that the approach could potentially be extended to other disease states and immunological phenotypes. Correlated functional status among segregating V segments might be attributable to linkage disequilibrium, but an unknown experimental factor could not be ruled out. Because counts were too low, roughly 16 rarely observed V segments, including chromosome 9 orphons, were excluded from the earlier analysis of 500 to 700 of the donors. In a later analysis, several top co-occurrence clusters were reported to appear linked to parvovirus B19, influenza, CMV and Epstein-Barr virus. Broadly in line with IMGT annotations, most TCR beta V segments showed up in productive rearrangements about 87% or about 30% of the time in an earlier analysis of 450 to 600 of the donors. Across donors, most TCR sequences were observed very rarely, whereas some public TCRs were present in many individuals. The 87-base-pair reads could not distinguish some IMGT-functional V segments, including TRBV6-2 and TRBV6-3, so those segments were excluded. A later analysis found that TCR association rates varied across HLA loci, with DRB1 alleles showing the most associated TCRs and HLA-C alleles the fewest. For the cohort, immune exposure information was limited to CMV serostatus. Presence/absence analyses assumed roughly uniform sequencing depth across donors, an assumption that may not hold. The study listed 150 to 200 TCR beta chains as associated with cytomegalovirus. Strong co-occurrence of HLA alleles, especially DR and DQ, made assigning TCR associations to individual alleles difficult. In a later analysis, HLA-associated TCR beta chains were found to be more clonally expanded and to have lower generation probabilities than equally common non-associated chains. The classifier was reported to diagnose cytomegalovirus status with high specificity and sensitivity in both the original cohort and the validation cohort. The sequencing pipeline was judged likely to have produced a cluster of highly shared sequence variants as a technical artifact. A further reported finding was that TCR beta sequences accurately predicted the HLA-A and HLA-B alleles for most subjects in the first cohort. At a false discovery rate of 0.05, a later analysis linked under 20,000 TCR beta sequences to specific HLA alleles. Compared with the roughly 720-donor mean, donors in an Asian-associated ancestry cluster had fewer N-insertions in productive TCRs, according to a later genetic analysis. Because HLA typing was missing for some donors at each locus, association tests included only the typed subset. According to a later analysis, most CMV-associated TCR beta chains appeared to be HLA-restricted, and the HLA associations seemed to be driven largely by CMV exposure. In vitro tests confirmed that a few of the cytomegalovirus-associated TCR beta chains recognize cytomegalovirus antigens. Only TCR beta chains were sequenced in this cohort, and the absence of alpha or paired-chain data limited detectable features. A later genetic analysis associated a missense DCLRE1C variant with V-gene and J-gene trimming of TCR beta chains, and an independent cohort replicated the association.

Regarding this clone: The antigen this receptor binds is unknown. No qualities accompany the bases; no much larger clone lies one base away.

In total, more than 500 healthy bone marrow donors made up the cohort. Cohort members were all nominally healthy when sampled, although unrecorded immune exposures were likely present. The donor tested CMV seropositive, placing the donor among the 289 seropositive members of the cohort. Every donor gave a peripheral blood sample, and the peripheral blood mononuclear cells from that sample were used for TCR beta sequencing. The Qiagen DNeasy Blood Extraction Kit was used to extract genomic DNA from the blood cell samples. The sequencing sample was made of PBMCs. The chain is encoded by TRBV18 joined to TRBJ1-3; the D gene cannot be resolved reliably. The TCR was taken from a woman between 18 and 29 years old in good health and CMV-seropositive. This receptor carries the CDR3 CASSPALLGSGNTIYF. At the DNA level, the sequence is TGTGCCAGCTCACCGGCCCTTCTAGGCTCTGGAAACACCATATATTTT.